Listed here are 22 T cell receptor beta chains from one sample, sequenced in a study of shared clonotypes between healthy human individuals. Sequenced by immunoSEQ multiplex PCR; TCRdb stores in-frame clones only, minus some. The data contain roughly 2,000,000 clones, roughly 93% of them singletons. CD45RO-negative cells were positively selected for CCR7, leaving out terminally differentiated effector memory CD45RA+ cells. Sequencing was carried out using naive CD8+ T cells from PBMCs. These receptors all come from a young man in good health. Some clones in this sample may be carry-over from other donors' samples.

The CDR3 coding sequence is TGTGCCATCAGCTCCACTGACAGCTACGAGCAGTACTTC. Its protein product is CAISSTDSYEQYF. The chain has TRBV10-3 and TRBJ2-7, with a weak D call TRBD1 (5 bases). Germline assignment: CDR1 ENHRY and CDR2 SYGVKD. V dropped 6 bases and J dropped 3 bases, with 12 bases sitting between them. This CDR3 is 13 amino acids long.

There are a few counts of this clone. The chain is built from TRBV7-9 and TRBJ1-1; D uncertain. Germline V gives CDR1 SEHNR, CDR2 FQNEAQ (reference sequence). The CDR3 sequence is 14 residues long. The ends were cut back, 4 bases at V and 0 bases at J, with 9 bases in the middle. The chain's CDR3 is CASSWGGMNTEAFF. For the CDR3, the DNA is TGTGCCAGCAGCTGGGGAGGGATGAACACTGAAGCTTTCTTT.

On this clone: This sample also contains other DNA sequences that code for the same CDR3. The chain is built from TRBV9 and TRBJ2-1; TRBD2 aligns across 12 bases. Trimming took 4 bases from V and 2 from J; bases not matched to a gene: 4. This CDR3 is 16 amino acids long. The germline V gene encodes CDR1 SGDLS and CDR2 YYNGEE. The CDR3 region has the DNA TGTGCCAGCAGCCTAGGACTAGCGGGAACCTACAATGAGCAGTTCTTC. Translation gives CASSLGLAGTYNEQFF.

V is TRBV9 and J is TRBJ1-1; a possible D gene is TRBD1 (5 bases). The CDR3 spans 15 residues. From germline, CDR1 is SGDLS and CDR2 YYNGEE. V was pared by 1 base and J by 4 bases, with 14 bases between. The CDR3 DNA follows: TGTGCCAGCAGCGTAAGTTCATCGGGGCTCACTGAAGCTTTCTTT. Translating it yields CASSVSSSGLTEAFF. The full variable domain, completed using reference TRBV9 and TRBJ1-1, is DSGVTQTPKHLITATGQRVTLRCSPRSGDLSVYWYQQSLDQGLQFLIQYYNGEERAKGNILERFSAQQFPDLHSELNLSSLELGDSALYFCASSVSSSGLTEAFFGQGTRLTVV.

This chain uses TRBV7-3 with TRBJ2-4, with D possibly being TRBD2 (6 bases). The CDR3 has 15 residues. Deletions cut 5 bases from V and 6 bases from J, with 17 bases between. Germline V lookup: CDR1 SGHTA, CDR2 FQGTGA. The CDR3 region has the DNA TGTGCCAGCAGCCCGGGAGACAGTTATCTAAACATTCAGTACTTC. Protein sequence: CASSPGDSYLNIQYF.

As for this clone: Other nucleotide sequences from this sample produce the same CDR3. The chain joins TRBV11-2 to TRBJ2-7; D may be TRBD1 (6 bases). The length of the CDR3 is 13 residues. Per germline, CDR1 SGHAT and CDR2 FQNNGV. The V and J ends lost 3 bases and 2 bases respectively, with 8 bases between them. This chain's CDR3 is CASSLRGTYEQYF. In DNA form, the CDR3 reads TGTGCCAGCAGCTTGAGGGGGACCTACGAGCAGTACTTC.

Of note for this clone: The sample has other DNA sequences that encode this CDR3 too. V usage is TRBV5-6 and J usage is TRBJ1-1, with D unclear. Germline V lookup: CDR1 SGHDT, CDR2 YYEEEE. CDR3 length: 14 residues. Trimming took off 0 bases at V and 0 bases at J, with 6 bases between the two ends. The CDR3 reads CASSLVRLNTEAFF. The DNA of the CDR3 is TGTGCCAGCAGCTTGGTGAGGCTGAACACTGAAGCTTTCTTT.

This chain links TRBV7-9 with TRBJ2-5; D is ambiguous. The J call may not be correct, given that the DNA end is closer to TRBJ2-7. CDR3 length: 14 residues. Germline V lookup: CDR1 SEHNR, CDR2 FQNEAQ (reference sequence). CDR3 loop: CASSLASVSGEQYF. DNA of the CDR3: TGTGCCAGCAGCTTAGCGAGTGTTTCAGGCGAGCAGTACTTC.

V is TRBV5-1 and J is TRBJ1-1; tentative D call: TRBD1 (5 bases). Per germline, CDR1 SGHRS and CDR2 YFSETQ. Between the trimmed V and J ends, which lost 2 bases and 1 base, there was a span of 12 bases. This CDR3 has 15 amino acids. The chain's CDR3 is CASSFRGQTNTEAFF. CDR3 sequence (DNA): TGCGCCAGCAGCTTCCGTGGACAAACGAACACTGAAGCTTTCTTT.

The genes are TRBV23-1 and TRBJ1-4; 7 bases line up with TRBD1. TRBV23-1 has ORF status, its function being uncertain. The V gene end was trimmed by 2 bases and the J gene end by 3 bases; junction bases not matched to a gene: 6. The CDR3 extends over 16 amino acids. CDR3 residues: CASSQGLGTANEKLFF. The DNA for the CDR3 is TGCGCCAGCAGTCAAGGGCTAGGGACAGCTAATGAAAAACTGTTTTTT.

Concerning this clone itself: Other DNA sequences in the sample encode the same CDR3. CDR3 sequence reads: CASSLMAGSYNEQFF. The CDR3 DNA sequence: TGTGCCAGCAGCTTAATGGCAGGGTCCTACAATGAGCAGTTCTTC. V usage is TRBV7-3 and J usage is TRBJ2-1; D is perhaps TRBD1 (5 bases). This CDR3 is built from 15 residues. The germline V gene has CDR1 SGHTA and CDR2 FQGTGA. Trimming pared 1 base from V and 1 base from J, leaving 8 bases between.

The chain has TRBV6-4 and TRBJ2-1; 8 bases match TRBD2. CDR1 and CDR2 from the germline V gene are MRHNA and SNTAGT. The CDR3 has 14 amino acids. V lost 4 bases, J lost 9 bases, and 8 bases stayed unmatched. CDR3 residues: CASSGLASNSEQFF. The CDR3 nucleotides read TGTGCCAGCAGTGGACTAGCGTCAAACAGTGAGCAGTTCTTC.

The CDR3 region has the DNA TGCGCCAGCAGCTTGTGGGCTACTGACAGGGGGCGTACCGGGGAGCTGTTTTTT. Translated: CASSLWATDRGRTGELFF. The chain carries TRBV5-1 and TRBJ1-3, with 10 bases identical to TRBD1. With the DNA end fitting TRBJ2-2 better, the J assignment may be wrong. Germline loops: CDR1 SGHRS, CDR2 YFSETQ. This CDR3 is 18 amino acids long.

This chain links TRBV19 with TRBJ2-2; 9 bases fit TRBD1. This CDR3 region has 17 residues. Trimming cost V 0 bases and J 7 bases; bases outside gene matches: 9. Germline V CDR1 and CDR2: LNHDA, SQIVND (reference sequence). The CDR3 DNA sequence: TGTGCCAGTAGTATAGAGACGGGACAGGGAGGCGGCGGGGAGCTGTTTTTT. Translated: CASSIETGQGGGGELFF.

The rearrangement links TRBV11-3 to TRBJ2-3; D is unresolved. The CDR3 extends over 14 amino acids. V gave up 1 base and J gave up 1 base, with 6 bases separating them. CDR1 and CDR2 (germline): SGHNT, YENEEA. CDR3 nucleotides: TGTGCCAGCAGCTTAGGTGGCCGCACAGATACGCAGTATTTT. Translation: CASSLGGRTDTQYF.

Concerning this clone itself: Other DNA sequences in this sample translate to the same CDR3. The chain is built from TRBV27 and TRBJ2-7, with 14 bases matching TRBD2. The ends lost 8 bases at V and 3 bases at J; junction bases unmatched: 0. Germline loops: CDR1 MNHEY, CDR2 SMNVEV (reference sequence). The CDR3 has 13 amino acids. CDR3 residues: CASGTSGSYEQYF. CDR3 coding DNA: TGTGCCAGCGGGACTAGCGGGAGCTACGAGCAGTACTTC.

The chain is built from TRBV28 and TRBJ2-2; TRBD2 matches 9 bases. The J segment lost 0 bases and the V segment lost 3 bases, leaving 8 bases of the junction unmatched. From germline, CDR1 is MDHEN and CDR2 SYDVKM. The CDR3 spans 18 residues. The CDR3 is CASSFSLAGGANTGELFF. CDR3 DNA: TGTGCCAGCAGTTTCTCCCTTGCGGGAGGGGCGAACACCGGGGAGCTGTTTTTT.

Turning to this clone: Other DNA sequences of this sample code for an identical CDR3. This chain joins TRBV7-3 and TRBJ2-1; D uncertain. Germline V lookup: CDR1 SGHTA, CDR2 FQGTGA. V shed 6 bases and J shed 3 bases, with 9 bases lying between them. This CDR3 region has 13 residues. This CDR3 is CASSLTLYNEQFF. CDR3 nucleotides: TGTGCCAGCAGTTTGACTCTCTACAATGAGCAGTTCTTC.

The CDR3 coding sequence is TGTGCCAGCAGCCAAACGCCCGGTACCTACGAGCAGTACTTC. Translation: CASSQTPGTYEQYF. The V and J genes are TRBV21-1 and TRBJ2-7; the D call TRBD2 from the table was never checked on the DNA. TRBV21-1 is given as a pseudogene. This CDR3 region has 14 residues.

This sequence joins TRBV7-9 and TRBJ2-3; a possible D gene is TRBD1 (6 bases). This CDR3 has 16 residues. Germline V gene lookup returns CDR1 SEHNR and CDR2 FQNEAQ (reference sequence). Trimming took 0 bases from V and 2 from J, leaving 12 bases between them. CDR3 bases: TGTGCCAGCAGCTTAGCGCAAGGGGGAGTCACAGATACGCAGTATTTT. Translation: CASSLAQGGVTDTQYF.

The V call is TRBV11-3, the J call TRBJ2-7; no firm D call. The germline V gene encodes CDR1 SGHNT and CDR2 YENEEA. The CDR3 loop spans 13 amino acids. Trimming cost V 5 bases and J 5 bases, with 13 bases left between them. The DNA of the CDR3 is TGTGCCAGCAGCGAGGCCAACCGGGACGAGCAGTACTTC. It yields the protein CASSEANRDEQYF.

This chain connects TRBV10-3 to TRBJ2-4; 7 bases are a match to TRBD2. From germline, CDR1 is ENHRY and CDR2 SYGVKD. J was trimmed by 0 bases and V by 0 bases; bases with no gene match: 2. The CDR3 totals 16 residues. The CDR3 spells CAISESAGLAKNIQYF. In DNA form, the CDR3 reads TGTGCCATCAGTGAGTCAGCGGGGCTAGCCAAAAACATTCAGTACTTC.